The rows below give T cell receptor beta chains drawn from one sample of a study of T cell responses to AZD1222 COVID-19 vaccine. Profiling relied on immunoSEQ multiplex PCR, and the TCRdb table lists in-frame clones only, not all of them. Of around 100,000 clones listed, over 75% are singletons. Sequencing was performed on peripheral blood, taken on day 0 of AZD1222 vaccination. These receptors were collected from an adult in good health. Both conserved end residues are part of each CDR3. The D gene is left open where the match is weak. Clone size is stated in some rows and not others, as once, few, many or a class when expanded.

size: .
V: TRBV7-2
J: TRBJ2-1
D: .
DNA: TGTGCCAGCAGCTTATGGGCTGGGCATGAGCAGTTCTTC
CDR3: CASSLWAGHEQFF

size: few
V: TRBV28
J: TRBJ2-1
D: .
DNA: TGTGCCAGCAGTTTAATTAATGAGCAGTTCTTC
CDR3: CASSLINEQFF

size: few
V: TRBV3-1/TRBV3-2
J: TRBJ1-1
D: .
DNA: TGTGCCAGCAGCCGCAACAGCAGGGCTGAAGCTTTCTTT
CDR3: CASSRNSRAEAFF

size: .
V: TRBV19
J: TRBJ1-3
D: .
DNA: TGTGCCAGTAGTTACTCTATACAGGGACACTCTGGAAACACCATATATTTT
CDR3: CASSYSIQGHSGNTIYF

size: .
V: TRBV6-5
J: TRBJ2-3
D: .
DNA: TGTGCCAGCAGTTACTCGAAGGGCACAGATACGCAGTATTTT
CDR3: CASSYSKGTDTQYF

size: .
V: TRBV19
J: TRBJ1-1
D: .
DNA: TGTGCCAGTAGCACATTGTCAGGGTTGTCCACTGAAGCTTTCTTT
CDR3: CASSTLSGLSTEAFF

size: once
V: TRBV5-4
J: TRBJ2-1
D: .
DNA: TGTGCCAGCAGCCCCTTTAATTACAATGAGCAGTTCTTC
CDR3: CASSPFNYNEQFF

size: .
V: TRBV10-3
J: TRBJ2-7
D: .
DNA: TGTGCCATCAGTGAGGCGGACTACGAGCAGTACTTC
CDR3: CAISEADYEQYF

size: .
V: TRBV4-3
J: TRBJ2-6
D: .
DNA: TGCGCCAGCAGCCAAGCCGGGGGGGCCAACGTCCTGACTTTC
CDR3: CASSQAGGANVLTF

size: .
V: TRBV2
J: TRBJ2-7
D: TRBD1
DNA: TGTGCCAGCAGGGGGACAGGGGGAAAGAACGAGCAGTACTTC
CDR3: CASRGTGGKNEQYF

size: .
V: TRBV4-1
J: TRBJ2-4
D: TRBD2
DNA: TGCGCCAGCAGCCCGGGACTAGCGGTACTCCTAGCCAAAAACATTCAGTACTTC
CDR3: CASSPGLAVLLAKNIQYF

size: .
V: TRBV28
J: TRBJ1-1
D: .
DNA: TGTGCCAGCAGTCCAGCTACCGGGACGAAGAACACTGAAGCTTTCTTT
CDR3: CASSPATGTKNTEAFF